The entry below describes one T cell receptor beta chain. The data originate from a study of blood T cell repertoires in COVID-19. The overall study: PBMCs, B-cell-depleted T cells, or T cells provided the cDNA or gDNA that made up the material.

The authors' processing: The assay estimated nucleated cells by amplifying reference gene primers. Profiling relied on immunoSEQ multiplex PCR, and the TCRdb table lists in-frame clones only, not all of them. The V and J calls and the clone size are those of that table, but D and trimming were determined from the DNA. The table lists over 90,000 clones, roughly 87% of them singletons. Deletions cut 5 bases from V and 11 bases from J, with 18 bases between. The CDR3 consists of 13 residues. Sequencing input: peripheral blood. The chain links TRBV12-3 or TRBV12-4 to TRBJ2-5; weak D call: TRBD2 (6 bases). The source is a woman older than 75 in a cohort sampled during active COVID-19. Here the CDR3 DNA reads TGTGCCAGCAGTCCCCGCGCCCGTCGGGAGCAGTACTTC. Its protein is CASSPRARREQYF.